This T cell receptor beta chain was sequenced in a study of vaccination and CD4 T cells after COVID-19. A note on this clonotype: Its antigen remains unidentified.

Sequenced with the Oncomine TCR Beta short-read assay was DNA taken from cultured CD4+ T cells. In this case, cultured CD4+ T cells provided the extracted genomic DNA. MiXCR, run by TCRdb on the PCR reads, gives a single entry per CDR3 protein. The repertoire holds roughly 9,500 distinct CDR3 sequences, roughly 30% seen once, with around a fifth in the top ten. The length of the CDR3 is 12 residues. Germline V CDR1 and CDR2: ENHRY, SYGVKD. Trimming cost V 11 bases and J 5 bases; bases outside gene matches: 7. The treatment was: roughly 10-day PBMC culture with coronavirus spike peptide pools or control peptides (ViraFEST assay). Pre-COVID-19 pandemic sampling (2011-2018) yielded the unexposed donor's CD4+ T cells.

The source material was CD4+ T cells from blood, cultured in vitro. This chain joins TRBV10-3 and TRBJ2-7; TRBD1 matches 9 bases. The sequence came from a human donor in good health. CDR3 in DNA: TGTGCCGTAGCCGGGACAGGGAACGAGCAGTACTTC. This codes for CAVAGTGNEQYF.